The clone carrying this T cell receptor beta chain was seen more than once but under ten times. Trimming cost V 9 bases and J 6 bases, with 21 bases left between them. Germline V gene lookup returns CDR1 SNHLY and CDR2 FYNNEI. This CDR3 has 15 residues. The data belong to a study of blood T cell repertoires in COVID-19. Whole-study context: Researchers got acute and convalescent COVID-19 samples from the United States, Italy and Spain. Nucleic acid was either cDNA or gDNA, and it came from T cells, B-cell-depleted T cells, or PBMCs.

Original analysis: Scientists estimated how many nucleated cells there were by amplifying reference gene primers. The protocol was immunoSEQ multiplex PCR, while the TCRdb copy is restricted to in-frame clones and leaves out a portion. Clonal size and the V and J genes are those of that table, whereas D and trimming came from the DNA. The profile shows 120,000 or so clones, about three quarters of them singletons. Sequences were obtained from peripheral blood. The rearrangement joins TRBV2 to TRBJ1-5, with D hard to call. This TCR was sampled from a woman in her sixties or seventies with acute or convalescent COVID-19. CDR3 region: CASKAATGSGQPQHF. CDR3 in DNA: TGTGCCAGTAAAGCGGCAACGGGGTCGGGTCAGCCCCAGCATTTT.